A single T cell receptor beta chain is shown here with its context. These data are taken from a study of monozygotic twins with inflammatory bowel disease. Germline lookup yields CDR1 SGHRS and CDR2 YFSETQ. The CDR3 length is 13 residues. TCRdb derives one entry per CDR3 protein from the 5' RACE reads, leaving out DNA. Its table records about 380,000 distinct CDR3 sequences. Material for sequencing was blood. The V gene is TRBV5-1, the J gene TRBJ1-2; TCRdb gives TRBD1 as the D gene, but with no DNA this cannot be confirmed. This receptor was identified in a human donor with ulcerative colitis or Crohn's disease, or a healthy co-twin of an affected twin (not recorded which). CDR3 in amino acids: CASSSGGNHGYTF. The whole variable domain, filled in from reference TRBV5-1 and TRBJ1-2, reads KAGVTQTPRYLIKTRGQQVTLSCSPISGHRSVSWYQQTPGQGLQFLFEYFSETQRNKGNFPGRFSGRQFSNSRSEMNVSTLELGDSALYLCASSSGGNHGYTFGSGTRLTVV.